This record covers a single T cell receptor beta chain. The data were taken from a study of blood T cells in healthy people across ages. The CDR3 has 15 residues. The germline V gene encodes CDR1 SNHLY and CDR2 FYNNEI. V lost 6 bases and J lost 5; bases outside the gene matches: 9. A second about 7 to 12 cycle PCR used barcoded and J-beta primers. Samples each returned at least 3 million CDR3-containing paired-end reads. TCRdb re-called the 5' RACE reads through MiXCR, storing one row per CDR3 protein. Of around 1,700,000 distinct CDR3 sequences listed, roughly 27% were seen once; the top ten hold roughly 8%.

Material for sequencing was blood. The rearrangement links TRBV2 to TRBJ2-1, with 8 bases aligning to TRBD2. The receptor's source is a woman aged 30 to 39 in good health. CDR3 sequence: CASSQTRGDNNEQFF. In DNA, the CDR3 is TGTGCCAGCAGCCAAACGCGGGGGGATAACAATGAGCAGTTCTTC. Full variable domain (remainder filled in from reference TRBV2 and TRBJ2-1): EPEVTQTPSHQVTQMGQEVILRCVPISNHLYFYWYRQILGQKVEFLVSFYNNEISEKSEIFDDQFSVERPDGSNFTLKIRSTKLEDSAMYFCASSQTRGDNNEQFFGPGTRLTVL.